A single sample gave rise to the 30 T cell receptor beta chains below, sequenced in a study of blood T cell repertoires in COVID-19. Sequencing was performed with immunoSEQ multiplex PCR; in TCRdb, only in-frame clones are kept and a portion is missing. The table includes roughly 100,000 clones, 75% to 95% detected once. The source material was peripheral blood. These receptors came from a man younger than 30 with acute or convalescent COVID-19.

V gene TRBV18 combines with J gene TRBJ1-1; D unclear. The CDR3 is made up of 16 amino acids. V was pared by 6 bases and J by 1 base, with 18 bases between. Germline V lookup: CDR1 KGHSH, CDR2 LQKENI. The CDR3: CASSPRIADGNTEAFF. CDR3 DNA: TGTGCCAGCTCTCCTCGTATAGCAGACGGGAACACTGAAGCTTTCTTT.

This clone is a singleton in its sample. This rearrangement joins TRBV30 to TRBJ2-1, with D unresolved. Germline-derived CDR1 and CDR2 are GTSNPN and SVGIG (reference sequence). The CDR3 covers 13 residues. Between the trimmed V and J ends, which lost 3 bases and 4 bases, there was a span of 10 bases. The CDR3 nucleotides read TGTGCCTGGAGACGAACCCTATACAATGAGCAGTTCTTC. It codes for CAWRRTLYNEQFF. The full variable domain, with the rest looked up from reference TRBV30 and TRBJ2-1, is SQTIHQWPATLVQPVGSPLSLECTVEGTSNPNLYWYRQAAGRGLQLLFYSVGIGQISSEVPQNLSASRPQDRQFILSSKKLLLSDSGFYLCAWRRTLYNEQFFGPGTRLTVL.

J is TRBJ1-5 and V is TRBV27, with D perhaps TRBD1 (5 bases). Trimming pared 3 bases from V and 7 bases from J, leaving 16 bases between. This CDR3 is 15 amino acids long. Germline V gene lookup returns CDR1 MNHEY and CDR2 SMNVEV (reference sequence). For the CDR3, the DNA is TGTGCCAGCAGTTTCGGACTGGGGGGTTCGCAGCCCCAGCATTTT. It translates to CASSFGLGGSQPQHF.

Comment on this clone: An end of the junction does not agree with germline; a read error may underlie this. The V and J genes are TRBV18 and TRBJ2-5; D remains ambiguous. The CDR3 runs to 12 residues. Germline V lookup: CDR1 KGHSH, CDR2 LQKENI. The CDR3 protein is CASSPSREAQYF. In DNA form, the CDR3 reads TGTGCCAGCTCACCATCTCGAGAGGCCCAGTACTTC. Full variable domain (rest looked up from reference TRBV18 and TRBJ2-5): NAGVMQNPRHLVRRRGQEARLRCSPMKGHSHVYWYRQLPEEGLKFMVYLQKENIIDESGMPKERFSAEFPKEGPSILRIQQVVRGDSAAYFCASSPSREAQYFGPGTRLLVL.

This clone was recorded only once. The gene calls are TRBV5-1 and TRBJ2-5; D might be TRBD2 (5 bases). The CDR3 consists of 12 residues. The germline V gene has CDR1 SGHRS and CDR2 YFSETQ. V lost 6 bases to trimming and J lost 5 bases, with 11 bases between them. The CDR3 bases are TGCGCCAGCACTGGGCCGGGGGAGACCCAGTACTTC. Translated, it gives CASTGPGETQYF.

V usage is TRBV6-6 and J usage is TRBJ1-5, with D possibly being TRBD1 (5 bases). Per the germline V gene, CDR1 is MNHNY and CDR2 is SVGAGI (reference sequence). V was shortened by 2 bases and J by 3 bases, with 14 bases between the two germline ends. The CDR3 covers 16 residues. The CDR3 DNA is TGTGCCAGCAGTTACGGAGGGACTGGTATCAATCAGCCCCAGCATTTT. Translated, it gives CASSYGGTGINQPQHF.

The table lists this clone with a count of one. The chain carries TRBV18 and TRBJ2-3; 9 bases map to TRBD2. V trimming: 8 bases; J trimming: 5 bases; junction bases outside the gene matches: 11. The CDR3 loop spans 15 amino acids. Germline V lookup: CDR1 KGHSH, CDR2 LQKENI. For the CDR3, the DNA is TGTGCCAGCGTCCTCGGCGGGGGGGCTGGAGATACGCAGTATTTT. As protein: CASVLGGGAGDTQYF.

The chain joins TRBV7-6 to TRBJ2-7; TRBD2 might be the D (6 bases). This CDR3 contains 15 residues. Trimming left V 4 bases short and J 3 bases short, with 16 bases between. Germline V gives CDR1 SGHVS, CDR2 FNYEAQ. The CDR3 DNA reads TGTGCCAGCAGCTCACCCCTCCGGGGGATCTACGAGCAGTACTTC. Translated: CASSSPLRGIYEQYF. The variable domain in full, completed from reference TRBV7-6 and TRBJ2-7, reads GAGVSQSPRYKVTKRGQDVALRCDPISGHVSLYWYRQALGQGPEFLTYFNYEAQQDKSGLPNDRFSAERPEGSISTLTIQRTEQRDSAMYRCASSSPLRGIYEQYFGPGTRLTVT.

The chain combines TRBV29-1 with TRBJ2-7, with D perhaps matching TRBD1 (6 bases). V dropped 5 bases and J dropped 3 bases, with 23 bases sitting between them. CDR1 and CDR2 from the germline V gene are SQVTM and ANQGSEA. CDR3 length equals 16 residues. CDR3: CSVLPTGKFASYEQYF. The CDR3 nucleotides read TGCAGCGTTCTGCCCACAGGGAAGTTCGCGAGCTACGAGCAGTACTTC.

CDR3 protein: CASSLGPRGPSYNSPLHF. The CDR3 DNA reads TGTGCCAGCAGCTTGGGCCCCAGGGGGCCCTCCTATAATTCACCCCTCCACTTT. The V gene is TRBV5-8, the J gene TRBJ1-6; 8 nucleotides agree with TRBD1. V shed 0 bases and J 0 bases; nucleotides not matched to a gene: 5. The CDR3 covers 18 residues. Germline lookup yields CDR1 SGHTS and CDR2 YDEGEE. Full variable domain (remainder filled in from reference TRBV5-8 and TRBJ1-6): EAGVTQSPTHLIKTRGQQATLRCSPISGHTSVYWYQQALGLGLQFLLWYDEGEERNRGNFPPRFSGRQFPNYSSELNVNALELEDSALYLCASSLGPRGPSYNSPLHFGNGTRLTVT.

The rearrangement joins TRBV27 to TRBJ1-2; 7 bases agree with TRBD1. V was pared by 3 bases and J by 1 base, with 5 bases of the junction left unmatched. Germline lookup yields CDR1 MNHEY and CDR2 SMNVEV (reference sequence). The CDR3 contains 15 residues. The CDR3 DNA is TGTGCCAGCAGTTTCACCCGACAGGGTAACTATGGCTACACCTTC. Translated, it gives CASSFTRQGNYGYTF.

This chain links TRBV12-5 with TRBJ1-1; 7 positions agree with TRBD1. The CDR3 length is 14 residues. Germline loops: CDR1 LGHNT, CDR2 FRNRAP. The junction had 4 bases not matched to a gene; V was cut back by 6 bases and J by 0 bases. CDR3 bases: TGTGCTAGTGGAAGACAGGGAATGAACACTGAAGCTTTCTTT. Amino acid sequence: CASGRQGMNTEAFF.

The sample holds one count of this clone. The junction and the germline gene differ at one end; a read error may be behind it. The J gene is TRBJ1-2, the V gene TRBV7-8; a possible D gene is TRBD1 (6 bases). Germline V gives CDR1 SGHVS, CDR2 FQNEAQ. This CDR3 contains 10 residues. Here the CDR3 DNA reads TGTGCCAGCAGCCCCGTCCGGGACAACTTC. Its protein is CASSPVRDNF.

V is TRBV4-1 and J is TRBJ1-1; no clear D. There are 13 residues in the CDR3. In germline, CDR1 is MGHRA, CDR2 YSYEKL. The ends were cut back, 4 bases at V and 10 bases at J, with 16 bases in the middle. CDR3 protein: CASSPGREGGAFF. The CDR3, as DNA: TGCGCCAGCAGCCCGGGTCGGGAGGGAGGAGCTTTCTTT.

The chain combines TRBV7-8 with TRBJ1-5; perhaps TRBD1 as D (6 bases). Germline CDR1 and CDR2: SGHVS and FQNEAQ. The CDR3 runs to 16 residues. Trimming took 1 base from V and 3 from J, leaving 13 bases between them. The CDR3: CASSLGTVGLNQPQHF. The CDR3 DNA is TGTGCCAGCAGCTTAGGGACAGTCGGGCTCAATCAGCCCCAGCATTTT.

The V call is TRBV4-1, the J call TRBJ2-1; weak D call: TRBD2 (6 bases). CDR1 and CDR2 from the germline V gene are MGHRA and YSYEKL. This CDR3 has 18 amino acids. Trimming cost V 0 bases and J 5 bases, with 20 bases left between them. The CDR3 loop is CASSQDLGGLELHNEQFF. In DNA form, the CDR3 reads TGCGCCAGCAGCCAAGATCTGGGGGGTCTAGAACTACACAATGAGCAGTTCTTC.

This sequence joins TRBV7-6 and TRBJ2-7; D may be TRBD1 (6 bases). CDR3 length equals 16 residues. V was shortened by 4 bases and J by 0 bases, with 16 bases between the two germline ends. From germline, CDR1 is SGHVS and CDR2 FNYEAQ. The chain's CDR3 is CASSSVSGESSYEQYF. In DNA, the CDR3 is TGTGCCAGCAGCTCAGTATCAGGGGAGAGCTCCTACGAGCAGTACTTC. Looking up the rest from reference TRBV7-6 and TRBJ2-7 gives the full variable domain: GAGVSQSPRYKVTKRGQDVALRCDPISGHVSLYWYRQALGQGPEFLTYFNYEAQQDKSGLPNDRFSAERPEGSISTLTIQRTEQRDSAMYRCASSSVSGESSYEQYFGPGTRLTVT.

The rearrangement uses TRBV6-2 or TRBV6-3 and TRBJ2-3, with TRBD2 matching 9 bases. The CDR3 has 15 residues. V lost 2 bases and J lost 8; bases outside the gene matches: 8. Germline CDR1 reads MNHEY; CDR2 reads SVGEGT. The CDR3 is CASSYGLAGIGTQYF. As DNA, the CDR3 is TGTGCCAGCAGTTACGGGCTAGCGGGGATAGGTACGCAGTATTTT.

The chain couples TRBV19 to TRBJ1-1; D perhaps matches TRBD1 (6 bases). This CDR3 is 15 amino acids long. Germline V lookup: CDR1 LNHDA, CDR2 SQIVND (reference sequence). Trimming stripped 4 bases from V and 5 bases from J, with 17 bases between. CDR3 sequence: CASSTYRVLDTEAFF. The DNA for the CDR3 is TGTGCCAGTAGTACCTACAGGGTGTTGGATACTGAAGCTTTCTTT.

J is TRBJ1-2 and V is TRBV19; no definite D call. Looked up from germline, CDR1 is LNHDA and CDR2 is SQIVND (reference sequence). This CDR3 is built from 14 residues. Trimming left V 1 base short and J 3 bases short, with 9 bases between. Here the CDR3 DNA reads TGTGCCAGTAGTATAGGGAACGGGGACTATGGCTACACCTTC. Its protein product is CASSIGNGDYGYTF.

This CDR3 is CSARMTVIGGAEAFF. The CDR3 DNA reads TGCAGCGCCCGAATGACAGTCATTGGAGGGGCTGAAGCTTTCTTT. The rearrangement links TRBV29-1 to TRBJ1-1; perhaps TRBD1 as D (5 bases). Deletions cut 7 bases from V and 6 bases from J, with 24 bases between. Per the germline V gene, CDR1 is SQVTM and CDR2 is ANQGSEA. The length of the CDR3 is 15 residues.

The chain employs TRBV7-9 and TRBJ1-3, with 9 bases lining up with TRBD1. V shed 4 bases and J 2 bases; nucleotides not matched to a gene: 6. Per germline, CDR1 SEHNR and CDR2 FQNEAQ (reference sequence). This CDR3 is built from 16 residues. The CDR3 region is CASSSETGGPGNTIYF. CDR3 nucleotides: TGTGCCAGCAGCTCCGAAACAGGGGGCCCTGGAAACACCATATATTTT.

This sequence joins TRBV5-1 and TRBJ2-3; D is undetermined. Deletions cut 0 bases from V and 2 bases from J, with 4 bases between. Germline V CDR1 and CDR2: SGHRS, YFSETQ. The CDR3 consists of 13 residues. The CDR3 loop is CASSLVFTDTQYF. CDR3 bases: TGCGCCAGCAGCTTGGTCTTCACAGATACGCAGTATTTT. Based on the CDR3 plus reference TRBV5-1 and TRBJ2-3, the full variable domain is KAGVTQTPRYLIKTRGQQVTLSCSPISGHRSVSWYQQTPGQGLQFLFEYFSETQRNKGNFPGRFSGRQFSNSRSEMNVSTLELGDSALYLCASSLVFTDTQYFGPGTRLTVL.

The V and J genes are TRBV6-1 and TRBJ2-5, with D possibly TRBD1 on 6 matching bases. Looked up from germline, CDR1 is MNHNS and CDR2 is SASEGT. The V end lost 2 bases, the J end lost 2 bases, and 18 bases lay between the germline ends. This CDR3 is 17 amino acids long. CDR3 DNA: TGTGCCAGCAGTGAAACGAGGGACACTAGACGACAAGAGACCCAGTACTTC. This codes for CASSETRDTRRQETQYF.

The chain combines TRBV5-1 with TRBJ2-2, with TRBD1 as a possible D gene (6 bases). Germline CDR1 is SGHRS and CDR2 is YFSETQ. The length of the CDR3 is 16 residues. V lost 3 bases, J lost 6 bases, and 18 bases lay in between. CDR3 DNA sequence: TGCGCCAGCAGCTGGCTAGAACAGGGTTTCGCCGGGGAGCTGTTTTTT. Protein product: CASSWLEQGFAGELFF. The full variable domain, with the rest looked up from reference TRBV5-1 and TRBJ2-2, is KAGVTQTPRYLIKTRGQQVTLSCSPISGHRSVSWYQQTPGQGLQFLFEYFSETQRNKGNFPGRFSGRQFSNSRSEMNVSTLELGDSALYLCASSWLEQGFAGELFFGEGSRLTVL.

The chain couples TRBV9 to TRBJ1-1; D possibly corresponds to TRBD1 (5 bases). V gave up 2 bases and J gave up 1 base, with 9 bases separating them. From germline, CDR1 is SGDLS and CDR2 YYNGEE. The CDR3 has 14 amino acids. This CDR3 is CASSVRGQNTEAFF. CDR3 in DNA: TGTGCCAGCAGCGTTAGGGGCCAGAACACTGAAGCTTTCTTT.

This chain connects TRBV7-2 to TRBJ2-5, with 11 bases aligning to TRBD1. The germline V gene has CDR1 SGHTA and CDR2 FQGNSA. The CDR3 extends over 15 amino acids. V lost 4 bases and J lost 4; bases outside the gene matches: 5. The CDR3 spells CASSSDRGRVETQYF. The CDR3, as DNA: TGTGCCAGCAGCTCGGACAGGGGGCGAGTAGAGACCCAGTACTTC.

The DNA of the CDR3 is TGTGCCAGCAGTGGCCAGACAGGGCGCACTGAAGCTTTCTTT. Protein: CASSGQTGRTEAFF. This chain uses TRBV27 with TRBJ1-1; 7 bases line up with TRBD1. The CDR3 is 14 residues long. Germline loops: CDR1 MNHEY, CDR2 SMNVEV (reference sequence). The V gene end was trimmed by 5 bases and the J gene end by 4 bases; junction bases not matched to a gene: 7.

The chain links TRBV6-1 to TRBJ1-3; D is uncertain. V was pared by 1 base and J by 3 bases, with 13 bases between. From germline, CDR1 is MNHNS and CDR2 SASEGT. CDR3 size: 16 residues. The CDR3 here is CASSEEYFGVGNTIYF. The DNA of the CDR3 is TGTGCCAGCAGTGAAGAATATTTCGGGGTTGGAAACACCATATATTTT.

The CDR3 bases are TGCGCCAGCATCCCTGGGACAGGGGGAGATTACGAGCAGTACTTC. Translated, it gives CASIPGTGGDYEQYF. The V and J genes are TRBV5-1 and TRBJ2-7; 11 nucleotides line up with TRBD1. The germline V gene encodes CDR1 SGHRS and CDR2 YFSETQ. With V trimmed by 6 bases and J by 4 bases, 9 bases remained unmatched. The CDR3 contains 15 residues. The variable domain in full, with the rest retrieved from reference TRBV5-1 and TRBJ2-7, is KAGVTQTPRYLIKTRGQQVTLSCSPISGHRSVSWYQQTPGQGLQFLFEYFSETQRNKGNFPGRFSGRQFSNSRSEMNVSTLELGDSALYLCASIPGTGGDYEQYFGPGTRLTVT.